The 13 T cell receptor beta chains listed next were all sequenced from one sample in a study of T cells in Graves' hyperthyroidism and ophthalmopathy. Researchers took RNA transcripts and amplified the TCR beta CDR3 regions from them. First-round RT-PCR with HTBI primers amplified the TCR CDR3 region. TCRdb called the multiplex PCR reads again in MiXCR, with one record for every CDR3 protein. The sample carries 690,000 or so distinct CDR3 sequences, 15% to 20% recorded once. The sample comprised blood. Source of these receptors: a woman in her forties or fifties with Graves' hyperthyroidism that later progressed to Graves' ophthalmopathy.

This clonotype has at least ten counts. This rearrangement joins TRBV20-1 to TRBJ1-6; a possible D gene is TRBD1 (6 bases). The germline V gene encodes CDR1 DFQATT and CDR2 SNEGSKA (reference sequence). The CDR3 extends over 14 amino acids. V shed 3 bases and J shed 7 bases, with 13 bases lying between them. In nucleotides, the CDR3 is TGCAGTGCTAGTCTGGGGCAGGGGAATTCACCCCTCCACTTT. Translated: CSASLGQGNSPLHF.

With respect to this clonotype: This clone may be a read error of a much larger clone one base away. The V and J genes are TRBV5-6 and TRBJ1-1; 9 nucleotides align to TRBD1. Germline V gene lookup returns CDR1 SGHDT and CDR2 YYEEEE. CDR3 length: 12 amino acids. V trimming: 4 bases; J trimming: 11 bases; junction bases outside the gene matches: 6. The CDR3 sequence is CASSAGTGSAFF. CDR3 nucleotides: TGTGCCAGCAGCGCAGGGACAGGGAGTGCTTTCTTT.

This clonotype was seen a handful of times. The chain uses TRBV7-2 and TRBJ1-2, with TRBD1 identical over 11 bases. The V segment lost 4 bases and the J segment 5 bases; nucleotides outside the gene matches: 12. The CDR3 contains 17 residues. Per the germline V gene, CDR1 is SGHTA and CDR2 is FQGNSA. CDR3 DNA: TGTGCCAGCAGCTCCTCCAGGGGACAGGGGGTTTTGTATGGCTACACCTTC. It specifies CASSSSRGQGVLYGYTF.

The rearrangement links TRBV29-1 to TRBJ2-7, with D tentatively TRBD1 (6 bases). This CDR3 is 12 amino acids long. The V gene lost 1 base and the J gene lost 7 bases, with 11 bases spanning the gap. CDR1 SQVTM and CDR2 ANQGSEA come from the germline V gene. The DNA for the CDR3 is TGCAGCGTTGAAGTGCAGGGGTATGAGCAGTACTTC. It encodes CSVEVQGYEQYF.

A word on this clonotype: A read error may explain this, as a much larger clone is one base away. The V and J genes are TRBV2 and TRBJ2-3, with TRBD2 identical over 8 bases. Germline CDR1 reads SNHLY; CDR2 reads FYNNEI. The CDR3 runs to 16 residues. J was trimmed by 0 bases and V by 6 bases; bases with no gene match: 8. The CDR3 region has the DNA TGTGCCAGCAGCCACCGAGCGGGGGAGAGCACAGATACGCAGTATTTT. It yields the protein CASSHRAGESTDTQYF.

CDR3 protein: CATSRERVLPQHF. Here the CDR3 DNA reads TGTGCCACCAGCAGAGAGAGGGTTTTGCCCCAGCATTTT. The chain has TRBV15 and TRBJ1-5, with D uncertain. The germline V gene has CDR1 LNHNV and CDR2 YYDKDF (reference sequence). V was cut by 0 bases and J by 9 bases, with 9 bases left in between. The length of the CDR3 is 13 residues. Full variable domain (rest looked up from reference TRBV15 and TRBJ1-5): DAMVIQNPRYQVTQFGKPVTLSCSQTLNHNVMYWYQQKSSQAPKLLFHYYDKDFNNEADTPDNFQSRRPNTSFCFLDIRSPGLGDTAMYLCATSRERVLPQHFGDGTRLSIL.

This clonotype was detected ten times or more. The rearrangement joins TRBV2 to TRBJ1-1, with a possible D match to TRBD1 (6 bases). Between the trimmed V and J ends, which lost 5 bases and 4 bases, there was a span of 11 bases. The CDR3 is 13 residues long. CDR1 SNHLY and CDR2 FYNNEI come from the germline V gene. The CDR3 nucleotides are TGTGCCAGCAGTTGGGGGGCAGTCACTGAAGCTTTCTTT. Translation gives CASSWGAVTEAFF. Drawing the rest from reference TRBV2 and TRBJ1-1, the complete variable domain is EPEVTQTPSHQVTQMGQEVILRCVPISNHLYFYWYRQILGQKVEFLVSFYNNEISEKSEIFDDQFSVERPDGSNFTLKIRSTKLEDSAMYFCASSWGAVTEAFFGQGTRLTVV.

This clonotype appeared many times. The CDR3 coding sequence is TGTGCCAGCAGCTTAGATGGATTAAGTATGGTTACAGCTTTCTTT. This sequence encodes CASSLDGLSMVTAFF. The genes are TRBV11-2 and TRBJ1-1; D gene uncertain. The CDR3 totals 15 residues. CDR1 SGHAT and CDR2 FQNNGV come from the germline V gene. Trimming cost V 0 bases and J 10 bases, with 18 bases left between them.

This CDR3 reads CASSLYGGGEVNTEAFF. The DNA for the CDR3 is TGTGCCAGCAGTTTATATGGCGGAGGGGAGGTGAACACTGAAGCTTTCTTT. The V gene is TRBV27, the J gene TRBJ1-1; perhaps TRBD1 as D (5 bases). The CDR3 is 17 residues long. Germline V CDR1 and CDR2: MNHEY, SMNVEV (reference sequence). V was clipped by 1 base and J by 0 bases, with 15 bases between them.

V and J are TRBV6-6 and TRBJ2-3; D remains unclear. The CDR3 has 13 residues. Trimming removed 2 bases from V and 3 bases from J, with 6 bases in between. Germline lookup yields CDR1 MNHNY and CDR2 SVGAGI (reference sequence). The CDR3 reads CASSYPVTDTQYF. CDR3 sequence (DNA): TGTGCCAGCAGTTACCCGGTAACAGATACGCAGTATTTT.

This chain connects TRBV4-2 to TRBJ1-2; a possible D gene is TRBD1 (5 bases). The CDR3 spans 19 residues. CDR1 and CDR2 (germline): LGHNA, YNFKEQ. Trimming pared 0 bases from V and 7 bases from J, leaving 27 bases between. The CDR3 sequence: CASSQDPAKAGFEAGGYTF. CDR3 in DNA: TGTGCCAGCAGCCAAGATCCGGCTAAGGCAGGGTTCGAGGCTGGTGGCTACACCTTC.

The V gene is TRBV19, the J gene TRBJ2-2, with D unclear. V was shortened by 9 bases and J by 7 bases, with 21 bases between the two germline ends. CDR1 is LNHDA and CDR2 is SQIVND in the germline V gene (reference sequence). CDR3 length: 15 residues. The CDR3 here is CASTPPLGSLGELFF. DNA of the CDR3: TGTGCCAGCACCCCACCGTTGGGCAGTCTCGGGGAGCTGTTTTTT.

This clonotype was seen many times. The V call is TRBV13, the J call TRBJ1-1, with D uncertain. The CDR3 runs 14 residues. Trimming took off 5 bases at V and 6 bases at J, with 16 bases between the two ends. From germline, CDR1 is PRHDT and CDR2 FYEKMQ (reference sequence). CDR3 coding DNA: TGTGCCAGCAGCCAAGGGAGCACGCCAGCTGAAGCTTTCTTT. Encoded protein: CASSQGSTPAEAFF.